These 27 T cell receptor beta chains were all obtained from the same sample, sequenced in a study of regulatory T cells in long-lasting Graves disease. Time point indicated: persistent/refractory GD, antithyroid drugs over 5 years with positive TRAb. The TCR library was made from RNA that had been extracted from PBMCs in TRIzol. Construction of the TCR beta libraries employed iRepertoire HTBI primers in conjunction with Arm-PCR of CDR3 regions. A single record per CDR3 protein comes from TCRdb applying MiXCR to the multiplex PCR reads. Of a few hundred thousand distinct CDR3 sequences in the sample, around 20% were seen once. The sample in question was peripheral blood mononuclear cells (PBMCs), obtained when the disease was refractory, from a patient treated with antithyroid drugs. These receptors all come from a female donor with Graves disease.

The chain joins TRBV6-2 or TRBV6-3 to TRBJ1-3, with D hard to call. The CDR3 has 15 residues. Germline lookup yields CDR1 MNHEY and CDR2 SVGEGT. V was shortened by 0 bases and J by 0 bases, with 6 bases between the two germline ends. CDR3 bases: TGTGCCAGCAGTTACTCGAGCGCCTCTGGAAACACCATATATTTT. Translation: CASSYSSASGNTIYF.

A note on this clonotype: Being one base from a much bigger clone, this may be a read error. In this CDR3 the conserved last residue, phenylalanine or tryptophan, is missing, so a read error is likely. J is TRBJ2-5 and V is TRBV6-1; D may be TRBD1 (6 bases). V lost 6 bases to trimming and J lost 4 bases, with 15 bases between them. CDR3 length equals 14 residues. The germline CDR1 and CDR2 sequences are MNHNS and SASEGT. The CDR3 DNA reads TGTGCCAGCAGCCAACGGGACATGATAGAGACCCAGTACTCC. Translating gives CASSQRDMIETQYS.

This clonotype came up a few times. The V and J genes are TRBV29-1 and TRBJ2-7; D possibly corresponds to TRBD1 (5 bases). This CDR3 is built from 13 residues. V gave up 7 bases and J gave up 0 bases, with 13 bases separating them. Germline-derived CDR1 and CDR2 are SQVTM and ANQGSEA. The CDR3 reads CSAVQVPSYEQYF. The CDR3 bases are TGCAGCGCTGTACAGGTACCCTCCTACGAGCAGTACTTC.

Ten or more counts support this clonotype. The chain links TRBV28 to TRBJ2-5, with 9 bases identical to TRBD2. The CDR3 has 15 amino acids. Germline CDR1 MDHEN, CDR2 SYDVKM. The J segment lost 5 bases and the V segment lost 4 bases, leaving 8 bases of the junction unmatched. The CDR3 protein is CASSWISGSWETQYF. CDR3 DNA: TGTGCCAGCAGTTGGATTAGCGGGAGTTGGGAGACCCAGTACTTC.

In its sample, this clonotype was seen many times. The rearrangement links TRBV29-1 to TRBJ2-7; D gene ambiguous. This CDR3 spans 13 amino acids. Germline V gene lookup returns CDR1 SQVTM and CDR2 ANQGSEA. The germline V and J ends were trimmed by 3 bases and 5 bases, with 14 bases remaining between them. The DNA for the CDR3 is TGCAGCGTTGAGGTAGGGTATGGGAACGAGCAGTACTTC. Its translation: CSVEVGYGNEQYF.

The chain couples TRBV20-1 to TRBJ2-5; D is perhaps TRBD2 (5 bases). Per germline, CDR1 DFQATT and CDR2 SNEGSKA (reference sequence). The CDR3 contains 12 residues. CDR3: CKTLGEGETQYF. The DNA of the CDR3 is TGCAAGACACTAGGCGAAGGGGAGACCCAGTACTTC.

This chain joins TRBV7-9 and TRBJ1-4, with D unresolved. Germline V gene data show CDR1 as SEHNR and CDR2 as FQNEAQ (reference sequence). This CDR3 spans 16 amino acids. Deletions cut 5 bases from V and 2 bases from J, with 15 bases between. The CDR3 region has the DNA TGTGCCAGCAGCCAGACCCCGGGGTCGACTAATGAAAAACTGTTTTTT. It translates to CASSQTPGSTNEKLFF. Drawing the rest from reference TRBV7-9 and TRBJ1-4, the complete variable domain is DTGVSQNPRHKITKRGQNVTFRCDPISEHNRLYWYRQTLGQGPEFLTYFQNEAQLEKSRLLSDRFSAERPKGSFSTLEIQRTEQGDSAMYLCASSQTPGSTNEKLFFGSGTQLSVL.

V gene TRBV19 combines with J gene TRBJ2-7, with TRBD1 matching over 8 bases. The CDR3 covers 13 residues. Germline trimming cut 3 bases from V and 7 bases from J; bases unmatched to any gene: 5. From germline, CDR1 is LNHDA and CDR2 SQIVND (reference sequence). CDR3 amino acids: CASSIGTGNEQYF. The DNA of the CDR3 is TGTGCCAGTAGTATCGGGACAGGTAATGAGCAGTACTTC.

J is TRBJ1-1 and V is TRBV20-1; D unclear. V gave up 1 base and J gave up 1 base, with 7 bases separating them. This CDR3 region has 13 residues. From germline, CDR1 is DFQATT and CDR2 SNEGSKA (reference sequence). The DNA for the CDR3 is TGCAGTGCTAGAGCAGTCAGGAACACTGAAGCTTTCTTT. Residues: CSARAVRNTEAFF.

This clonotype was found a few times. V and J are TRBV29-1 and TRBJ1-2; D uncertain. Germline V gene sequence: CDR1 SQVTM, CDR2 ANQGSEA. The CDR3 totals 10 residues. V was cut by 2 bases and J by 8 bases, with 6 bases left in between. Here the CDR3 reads CSVEKAGYTF. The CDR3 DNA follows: TGCAGCGTTGAAAAGGCCGGCTACACCTTC.

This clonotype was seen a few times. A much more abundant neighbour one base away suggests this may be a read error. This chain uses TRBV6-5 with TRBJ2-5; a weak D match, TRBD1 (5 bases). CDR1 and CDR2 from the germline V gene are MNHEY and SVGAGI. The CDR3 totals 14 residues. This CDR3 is CASSYGRGQEIQYF. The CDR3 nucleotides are TGTGCCAGCAGTTACGGGCGTGGACAAGAGATCCAGTACTTC.

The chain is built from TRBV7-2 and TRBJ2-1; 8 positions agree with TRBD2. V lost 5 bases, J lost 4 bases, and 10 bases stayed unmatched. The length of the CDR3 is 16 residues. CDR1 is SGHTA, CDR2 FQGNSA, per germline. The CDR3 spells CASSPQTSATYNEQFF. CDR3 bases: TGTGCCAGCAGCCCCCAGACTAGCGCCACGTACAATGAGCAGTTCTTC.

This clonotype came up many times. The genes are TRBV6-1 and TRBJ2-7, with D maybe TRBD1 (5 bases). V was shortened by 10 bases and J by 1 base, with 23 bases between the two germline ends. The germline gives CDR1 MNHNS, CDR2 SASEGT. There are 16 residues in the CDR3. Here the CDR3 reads CATTTGKPRLSYEQYF. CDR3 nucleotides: TGTGCCACCACAACAGGAAAACCCCGATTATCCTACGAGCAGTACTTC.

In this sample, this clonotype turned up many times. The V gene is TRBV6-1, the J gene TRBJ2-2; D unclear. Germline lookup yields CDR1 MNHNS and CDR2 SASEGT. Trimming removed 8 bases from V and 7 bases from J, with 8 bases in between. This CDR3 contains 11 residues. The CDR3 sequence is CASASSGELFF. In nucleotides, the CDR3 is TGTGCCAGCGCTAGTAGCGGGGAGCTGTTTTTT.

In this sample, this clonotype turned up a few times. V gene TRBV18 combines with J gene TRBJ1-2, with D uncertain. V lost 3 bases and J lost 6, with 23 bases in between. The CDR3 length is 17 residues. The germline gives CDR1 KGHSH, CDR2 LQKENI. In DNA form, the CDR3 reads TGTGCCAGCTCACCCCCCACTTTAGCCGTGACGGGAGATGGCTACACCTTC. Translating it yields CASSPPTLAVTGDGYTF.

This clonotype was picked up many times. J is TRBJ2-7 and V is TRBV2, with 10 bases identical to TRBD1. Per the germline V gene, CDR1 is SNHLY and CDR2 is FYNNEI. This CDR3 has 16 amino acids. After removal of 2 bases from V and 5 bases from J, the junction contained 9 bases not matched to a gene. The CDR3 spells CASSEIRDRGADEQYF. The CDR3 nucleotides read TGTGCCAGCAGTGAAATTAGGGACAGGGGTGCTGACGAGCAGTACTTC.

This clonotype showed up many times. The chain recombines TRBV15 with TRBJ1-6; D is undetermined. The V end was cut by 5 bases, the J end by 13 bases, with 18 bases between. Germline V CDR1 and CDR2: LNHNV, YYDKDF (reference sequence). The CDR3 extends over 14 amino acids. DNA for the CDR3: TGTGCCACCAGCGGAGGACCAGGATCGGGGCCCCTCCACTTT. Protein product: CATSGGPGSGPLHF.

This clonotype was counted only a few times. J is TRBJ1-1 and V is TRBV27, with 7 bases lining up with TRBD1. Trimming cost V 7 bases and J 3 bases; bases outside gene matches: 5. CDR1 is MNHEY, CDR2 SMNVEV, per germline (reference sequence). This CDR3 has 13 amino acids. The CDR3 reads CASKTGMHTEAFF. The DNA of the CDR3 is TGTGCCAGCAAGACAGGGATGCACACTGAAGCTTTCTTT.

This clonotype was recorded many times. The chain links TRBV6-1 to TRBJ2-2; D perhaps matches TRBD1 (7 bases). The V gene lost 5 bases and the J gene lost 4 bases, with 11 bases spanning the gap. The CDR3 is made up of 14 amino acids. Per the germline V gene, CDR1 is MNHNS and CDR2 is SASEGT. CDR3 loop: CASSRQGGTGELFF. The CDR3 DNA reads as TGTGCCAGCAGTCGACAGGGAGGCACCGGGGAGCTGTTTTTT.

The CDR3 loop is CASSLVAGVVYNEQFF. The CDR3 nucleotides read TGTGCCAGCAGCTTAGTGGCGGGAGTAGTCTACAATGAGCAGTTCTTC. The chain recombines TRBV11-2 with TRBJ2-1, with 7 bases that match TRBD2. Germline CDR1 is SGHAT and CDR2 is FQNNGV. The CDR3 totals 16 residues. Trimming took 1 base from V and 3 from J; bases not matched to a gene: 6.

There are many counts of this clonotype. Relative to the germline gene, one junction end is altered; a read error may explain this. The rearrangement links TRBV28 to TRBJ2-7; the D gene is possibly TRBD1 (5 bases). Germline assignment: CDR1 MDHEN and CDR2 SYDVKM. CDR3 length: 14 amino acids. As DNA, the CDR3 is TGTGCCGGCAGTTTGGGGCAGTCCCGCTACGAGCAGTACTTC. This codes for CAGSLGQSRYEQYF.

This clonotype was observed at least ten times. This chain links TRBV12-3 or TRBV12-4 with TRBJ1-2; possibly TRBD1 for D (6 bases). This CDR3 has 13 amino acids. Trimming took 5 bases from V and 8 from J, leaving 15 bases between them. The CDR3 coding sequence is TGTGCCAGCAGTAACACAGGGAAGGAAGGCTACACCTTC. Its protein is CASSNTGKEGYTF.

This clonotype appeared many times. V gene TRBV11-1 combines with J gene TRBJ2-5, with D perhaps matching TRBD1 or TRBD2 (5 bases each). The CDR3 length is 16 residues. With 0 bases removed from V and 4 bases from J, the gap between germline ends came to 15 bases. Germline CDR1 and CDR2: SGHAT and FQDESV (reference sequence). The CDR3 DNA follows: TGTGCCAGCAGCTTAGCGCGGTCTGGGGGTGGAGAGACCCAGTACTTC. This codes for CASSLARSGGGETQYF.

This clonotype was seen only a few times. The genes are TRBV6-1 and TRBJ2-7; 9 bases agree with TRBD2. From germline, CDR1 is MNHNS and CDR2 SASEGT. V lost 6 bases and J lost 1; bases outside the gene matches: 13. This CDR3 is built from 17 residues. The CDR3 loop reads CASSPEVAGALSYEQYF. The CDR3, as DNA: TGTGCCAGCAGCCCCGAAGTAGCGGGAGCCCTTTCCTACGAGCAGTACTTC.

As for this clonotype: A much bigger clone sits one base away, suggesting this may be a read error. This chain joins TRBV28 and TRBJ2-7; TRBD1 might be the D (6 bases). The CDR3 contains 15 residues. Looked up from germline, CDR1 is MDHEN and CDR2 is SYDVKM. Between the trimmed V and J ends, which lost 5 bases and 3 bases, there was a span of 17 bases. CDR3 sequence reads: CASSLPGTKFYEQYF. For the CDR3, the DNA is TGTGCCAGCAGTCTCCCTGGGACAAAATTCTACGAGCAGTACTTC.

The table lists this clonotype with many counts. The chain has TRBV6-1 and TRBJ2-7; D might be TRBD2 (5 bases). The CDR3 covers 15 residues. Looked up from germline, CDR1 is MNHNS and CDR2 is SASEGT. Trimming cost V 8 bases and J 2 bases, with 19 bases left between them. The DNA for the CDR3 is TGTGCCAGCCAACTTCAGAGGACCGGGGCCTACGAGCAGTACTTC. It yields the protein CASQLQRTGAYEQYF.

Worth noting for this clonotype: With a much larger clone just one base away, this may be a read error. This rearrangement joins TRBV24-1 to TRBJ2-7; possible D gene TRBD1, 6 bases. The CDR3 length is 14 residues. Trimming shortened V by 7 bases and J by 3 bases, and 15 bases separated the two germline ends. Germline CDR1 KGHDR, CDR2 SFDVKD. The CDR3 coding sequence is TGTGCCACCAGCCACGGGGACATGGGCTACGAGCAGTACTTC. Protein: CATSHGDMGYEQYF.